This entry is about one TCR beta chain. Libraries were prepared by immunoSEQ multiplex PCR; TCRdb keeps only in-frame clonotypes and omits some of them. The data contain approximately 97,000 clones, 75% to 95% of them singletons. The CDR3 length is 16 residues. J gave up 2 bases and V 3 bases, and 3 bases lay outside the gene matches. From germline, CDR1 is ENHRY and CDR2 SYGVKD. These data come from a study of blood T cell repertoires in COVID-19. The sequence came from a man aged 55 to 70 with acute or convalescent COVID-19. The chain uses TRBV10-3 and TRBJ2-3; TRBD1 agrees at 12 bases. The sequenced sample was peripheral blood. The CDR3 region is CAISEPGQGATDTQYF. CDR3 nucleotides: TGTGCCATCAGTGAACCGGGACAGGGGGCCACAGATACGCAGTATTTT.